The T cell receptor beta chain described here comes from a study of blood T cell repertoires in COVID-19. Across the study: COVID-19 samples, acute and convalescent, were from the United States, Italy and Spain.

CDR1 is SEHNR, CDR2 FQNEAQ, per germline (reference sequence). V lost 3 bases and J lost 7; bases outside the gene matches: 6. CDR3 length: 15 residues. Authors' methods: Reference gene primer amplification in the assay estimated nucleated cell counts. Clones were read by immunoSEQ multiplex PCR, and TCRdb kept only the in-frame ones, dropping some. The V and J calls and the clone size are those of that table, but D and trimming were determined from the DNA. The table records 60,000 to 65,000 clones, 80% to 95% of them present only once. Sequencing was done on a sample of peripheral blood. The V and J genes are TRBV7-9 and TRBJ2-1, with 10 bases identical to TRBD2. The TCR comes from a woman of 80 years or more with active COVID-19. The CDR3 nucleotides read TGTGCCAGCAGCTTCAGGAGCGGGGGGGTAAATGAGCAGTTCTTC. Translating it yields CASSFRSGGVNEQFF.